Listed below are T cell receptor beta chains from one sample, sequenced in a study of response to subunit inactivated influenza vaccine. One entry per CDR3 protein results from TCRdb running MiXCR on the RT-PCR reads. The sample has hundreds of thousands of distinct CDR3 sequences, 13% seen once. The sample consisted of PBMCs from blood, taken roughly 46 days after vaccination. These receptors came from a man between 45 and 60 years old who received an inactivated influenza vaccine. CDR3s include the opening cysteine and the closing phenylalanine or tryptophan. The D gene is left open where the match is weak. Rows give clone size only sometimes, using once, few, many, or a class for an expanded clone.

CDR3nt,CDR3aa,v_gene,d_gene,j_gene,abundance
TGTGCCAGCAGCCCAGGGACAGGGGGCCAGAGCTCCTACAATGAGCAGTTCTTC,CASSPGTGGQSSYNEQFF,TRBV11-2,TRBD1,TRBJ2-1,few
TGCGCCAGCAGCCACGACCTTAACACTGAAGCTTTCTTT,CASSHDLNTEAFF,TRBV5-1,.,TRBJ1-1,many
TGCAGCGTTGCCCACCCGAGCGGGGGCGCCACAGATACGCAGTATTTT,CSVAHPSGGATDTQYF,TRBV29-1,TRBD2,TRBJ2-3,few
TGTGCCAGCAGCTTAAATGCAGGGTTGAAGAAACTGTTTTTT,CASSLNAGLKKLFF,TRBV7-9,.,TRBJ1-4,.
TGTGCCACCAGTGATAACAGTTTGAGCTCCTACAATGAGCAGTTCTTC,CATSDNSLSSYNEQFF,TRBV24-1,.,TRBJ2-1,.
TGTGCCAGCAGCTTAGATAAGGGTGGGCAGGGGGCCGAAACTGGGGCCAACGTCCTGACTTTC,CASSLDKGGQGAETGANVLTF,TRBV11-2,TRBD1,TRBJ2-6,few
TGTGCCAGTGGGGGGCCCACGAACACCGGGGAGCTGTTTTTT,CASGGPTNTGELFF,TRBV14,.,TRBJ2-2,few
TGCAGCGCCTTGTGGGGACAGGGGGCGAGGAACGAGCAGTACTTC,CSALWGQGARNEQYF,TRBV29-1,TRBD1,TRBJ2-7,.
TGCAGCGCGAGGGTAGGGAAGGATCAGCCCCAGCATTTT,CSARVGKDQPQHF,TRBV29-1,.,TRBJ1-5,few
TGTGCCAGCAGTCTTGGGACAGGGGTTGGTGGCTACACCTTC,CASSLGTGVGGYTF,TRBV27,TRBD1,TRBJ1-2,few
TGTGCCAGCAGCCAAGGAATGAGGAGGCCCTATAATTCACCCCTCCACTTT,CASSQGMRRPYNSPLHF,TRBV3-1,.,TRBJ1-6,few
TGTGCCAGCAGCTTCTACAAGGGCGCCGGGGAGCTGTTTTTT,CASSFYKGAGELFF,TRBV7-9,.,TRBJ2-2,many
TGTGCCAGCAGCCAAGAGACAGGGTTTAGAACTGAAGCTTTCTTT,CASSQETGFRTEAFF,TRBV4-2,TRBD1,TRBJ1-1,few
TGCGCCAGCAGCCAAGTCGGCGATAGAAACAATGAGCAGTTCTTC,CASSQVGDRNNEQFF,TRBV4-3,.,TRBJ2-1,.
TGTGCCAGCGCGGTCAACTCCTACAATGAGCAGTTCTTC,CASAVNSYNEQFF,TRBV7-8,.,TRBJ2-1,.
TGTGCCAGCAGTGTCCCAGGCATTCAGTACTTC,CASSVPGIQYF,TRBV12-3/TRBV12-4,.,TRBJ2-4,.
TGTGCCAGCAGCCAACTCCGGACAGGGGGCGCAGATACGCAGTATTTT,CASSQLRTGGADTQYF,TRBV6-1,TRBD1,TRBJ2-3,.
TGTGCCAGCAGCTTAGTTGGTAGGGCCACTAGCGGATACACAGATACGCAGTATTTT,CASSLVGRATSGYTDTQYF,TRBV7-8,TRBD2,TRBJ2-3,few
TGCAGCGTTTTCCAGGGGGCTTACACTGAGCAGTTCTTC,CSVFQGAYTEQFF,TRBV29-1,TRBD1,TRBJ2-1,.
TGCAGTGCGAGGAGCGGGAGGGCCAATGAGCAGTTCTTC,CSARSGRANEQFF,TRBV20-1,TRBD2,TRBJ2-1,many
TGTGCCAGCGCGGGACAGAGAGTTAACTATGGCTACACCTTC,CASAGQRVNYGYTF,TRBV6-1,TRBD1,TRBJ1-2,few
TGTGCCAGCAGCTTAACCCGTGGGGACAGGGTTCACAATGAGCAGTTCTTC,CASSLTRGDRVHNEQFF,TRBV7-3,TRBD1,TRBJ2-1,.
TGTGCCAGCAGTTACCGTCGCAGCACCTATAATTCACCCCTCCACTTT,CASSYRRSTYNSPLHF,TRBV6-5,.,TRBJ1-6,few
TGTGCCAGCAGCTTAGGGTCTAGCGGGAGTTACGAGCAGTACTTC,CASSLGSSGSYEQYF,TRBV7-2,TRBD2,TRBJ2-7,few
TGCGCCAGCAGTGTGGGGGGGGCTAGGGATGAGCAGTTCTTC,CASSVGGARDEQFF,TRBV10-2,.,TRBJ2-1,few
TGCAGCGTCGGCCGGTCTAGCGAGGTGCGAACGCAGTATTTT,CSVGRSSEVRTQYF,TRBV29-1,.,TRBJ2-3,.
TGTGCCAGCTGGTCCGGCCAAATTTATAGCAATCAGCCCCAGCATTTT,CASWSGQIYSNQPQHF,TRBV6-2/TRBV6-3,.,TRBJ1-5,few
TGTGCCAGCAGTCCCCCGCCCGGGACTAGCGGGGTCTCGGTCTGGTACTTC,CASSPPPGTSGVSVWYF,TRBV6-1,TRBD2,TRBJ2-4,.
TGTGCCAGCAGCTTAGTAACTAGCGGGCGCAAAGAGACCCAGTACTTC,CASSLVTSGRKETQYF,TRBV7-2,TRBD2,TRBJ2-5,few
TGCAGTGCTAGGTCGCGGGAGGGGTACGAGCAGTACTTC,CSARSREGYEQYF,TRBV20-1,TRBD2,TRBJ2-7,few